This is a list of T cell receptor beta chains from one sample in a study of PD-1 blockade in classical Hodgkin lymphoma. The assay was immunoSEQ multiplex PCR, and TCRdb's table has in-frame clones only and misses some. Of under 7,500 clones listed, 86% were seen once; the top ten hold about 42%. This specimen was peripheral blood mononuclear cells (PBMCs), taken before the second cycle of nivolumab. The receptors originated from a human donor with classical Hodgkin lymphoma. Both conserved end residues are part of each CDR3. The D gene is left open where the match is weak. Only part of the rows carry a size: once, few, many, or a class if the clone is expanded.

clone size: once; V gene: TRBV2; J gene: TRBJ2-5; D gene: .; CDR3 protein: CASSEELLQETQYF; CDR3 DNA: TGTGCCAGCAGTGAAGAGCTCCTCCAAGAGACCCAGTACTTC
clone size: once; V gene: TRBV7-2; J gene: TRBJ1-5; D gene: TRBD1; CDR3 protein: CASSLTGGYSNQPQHF; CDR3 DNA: TGTGCCAGCAGCTTGACAGGGGGTTATAGCAATCAGCCCCAGCATTTT
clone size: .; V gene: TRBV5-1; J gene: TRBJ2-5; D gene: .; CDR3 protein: CASSLVLQETQYF; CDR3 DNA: TGCGCCAGCAGCTTGGTCCTACAAGAGACCCAGTACTTC
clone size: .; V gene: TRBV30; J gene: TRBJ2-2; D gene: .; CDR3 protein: CACPLWGDTGELFF; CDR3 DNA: TGTGCCTGCCCCCTCTGGGGGGACACCGGGGAGCTGTTTTTT
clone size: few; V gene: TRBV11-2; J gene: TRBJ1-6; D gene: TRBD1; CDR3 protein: CASSQRQGGSSYNSPLHF; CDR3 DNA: TGTGCCAGCAGCCAAAGACAGGGGGGGAGCTCCTATAATTCACCCCTCCACTTT
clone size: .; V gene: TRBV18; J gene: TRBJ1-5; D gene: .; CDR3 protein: CASSIGTKNQPQHF; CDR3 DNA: TGTGCCAGCTCCATTGGGACAAAAAATCAGCCCCAGCATTTT
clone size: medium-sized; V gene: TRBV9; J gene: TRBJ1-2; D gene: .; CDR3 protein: CASSSGRGYGYTF; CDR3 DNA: TGTGCCAGCAGCAGTGGCAGGGGTTATGGCTACACCTTC
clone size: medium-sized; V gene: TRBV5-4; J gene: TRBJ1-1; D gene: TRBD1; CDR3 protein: CASSPDRATMNTEAFF; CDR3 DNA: TGTGCCAGCAGCCCCGACAGGGCTACCATGAACACTGAAGCTTTCTTT
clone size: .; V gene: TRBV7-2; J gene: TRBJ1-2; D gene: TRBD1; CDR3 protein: CASSLGQALNYGYTF; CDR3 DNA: TGTGCCAGCAGCTTGGGACAGGCTCTTAACTATGGCTACACCTTC
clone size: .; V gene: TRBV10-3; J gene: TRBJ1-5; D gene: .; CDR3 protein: CAISAGWNQPQHF; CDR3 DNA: TGTGCCATCAGTGCCGGGTGGAATCAGCCCCAGCATTTT
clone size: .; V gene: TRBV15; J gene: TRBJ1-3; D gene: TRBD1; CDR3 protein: CATSRDRRTGRTGNTIYF; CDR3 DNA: TGTGCCACCAGCAGAGATAGGAGGACAGGGCGAACTGGAAACACCATATATTTT
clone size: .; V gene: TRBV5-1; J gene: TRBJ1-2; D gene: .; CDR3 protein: CASSLASYGYTF; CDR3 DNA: TGCGCCAGCAGCTTGGCTAGCTATGGCTACACCTTC
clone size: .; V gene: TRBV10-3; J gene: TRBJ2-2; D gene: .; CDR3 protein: CATSGTGTGELFF; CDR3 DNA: TGTGCCACCAGTGGAACGGGGACCGGGGAGCTGTTTTTT
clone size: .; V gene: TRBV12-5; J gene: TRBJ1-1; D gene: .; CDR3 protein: CASGLVPFVQPLGEAFF; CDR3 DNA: TGTGCTAGTGGTTTGGTACCCTTTGTACAGCCCCTGGGTGAAGCTTTCTTT
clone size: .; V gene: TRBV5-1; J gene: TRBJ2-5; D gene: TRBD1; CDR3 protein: CASSPNTGGQETQYF; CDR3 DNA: TGCGCCAGCAGCCCTAACACAGGGGGACAAGAGACCCAGTACTTC
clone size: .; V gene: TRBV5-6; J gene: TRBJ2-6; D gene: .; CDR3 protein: CASSLYRAGANVLTF; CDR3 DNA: TGTGCCAGCAGCCTTTACAGGGCTGGGGCCAACGTCCTGACTTTC
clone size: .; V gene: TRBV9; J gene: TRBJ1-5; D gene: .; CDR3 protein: CASSYTGDQPQHF; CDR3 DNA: TGTGCCAGCAGCTACACGGGGGATCAGCCCCAGCATTTT
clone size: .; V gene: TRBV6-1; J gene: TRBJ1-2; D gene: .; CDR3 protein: CASSYRDADGYTF; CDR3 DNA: TGTGCCAGCAGCTACAGGGATGCAGATGGCTACACCTTC
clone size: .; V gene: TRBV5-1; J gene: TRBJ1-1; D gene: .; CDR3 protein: CASSLEGTRGTEAFF; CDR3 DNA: TGCGCCAGCAGCTTGGAGGGGACGCGGGGCACTGAAGCTTTCTTT
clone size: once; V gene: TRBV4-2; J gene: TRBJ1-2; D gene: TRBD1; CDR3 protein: CASSQVLFWVTGVYGYTF; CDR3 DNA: TGTGCCAGCAGCCAAGTTTTATTTTGGGTGACAGGGGTCTATGGCTACACCTTC
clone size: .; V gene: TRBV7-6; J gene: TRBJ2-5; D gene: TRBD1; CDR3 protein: CASSLEGAIYQETQYF; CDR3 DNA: TGTGCCAGCAGCTTAGAGGGGGCAATTTACCAAGAGACCCAGTACTTC
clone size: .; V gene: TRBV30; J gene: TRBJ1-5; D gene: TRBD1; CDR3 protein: CAWSLGQGHRRDNQPQHF; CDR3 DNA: TGTGCCTGGAGTCTTGGACAGGGACATAGGCGAGACAATCAGCCCCAGCATTTT
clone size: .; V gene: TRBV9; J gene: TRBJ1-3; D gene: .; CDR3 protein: CASTNEGGNTIYF; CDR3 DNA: TGTGCCAGCACGAACGAGGGGGGAAACACCATATATTTT
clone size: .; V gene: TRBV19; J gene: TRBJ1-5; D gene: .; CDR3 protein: CASSTAFRQSTQPQHF; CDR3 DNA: TGTGCCAGTAGTACCGCCTTCAGGCAGTCTACCCAGCCCCAGCATTTT
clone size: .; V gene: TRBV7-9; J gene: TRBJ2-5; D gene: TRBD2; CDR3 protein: CASSFAGGEETQYF; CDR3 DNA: TGTGCCAGCAGCTTCGCGGGAGGGGAAGAGACCCAGTACTTC
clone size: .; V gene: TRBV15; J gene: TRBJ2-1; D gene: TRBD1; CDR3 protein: CATGPTGGGNEQFF; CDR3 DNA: TGTGCCACCGGCCCTACAGGGGGAGGCAATGAGCAGTTCTTC
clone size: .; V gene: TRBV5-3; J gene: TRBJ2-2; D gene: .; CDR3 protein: CARPYRGAGGELFF; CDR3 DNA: TGTGCCAGACCTTATCGGGGCGCCGGGGGGGAGCTGTTTTTT
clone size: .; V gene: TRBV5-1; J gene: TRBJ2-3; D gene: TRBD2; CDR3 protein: CASSSSSGRADTQYF; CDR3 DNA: TGCGCCAGCAGCAGTTCTAGCGGGAGGGCAGATACGCAGTATTTT
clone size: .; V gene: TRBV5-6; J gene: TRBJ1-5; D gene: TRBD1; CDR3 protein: CASSMGDRGRNQPQHF; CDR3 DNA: TGTGCCAGCAGCATGGGTGACAGGGGACGCAATCAGCCCCAGCATTTT
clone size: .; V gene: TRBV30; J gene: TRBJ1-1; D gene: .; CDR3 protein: CAWSVMLNTEAFF; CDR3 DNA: TGTGCCTGGAGTGTAATGTTGAACACTGAAGCTTTCTTT
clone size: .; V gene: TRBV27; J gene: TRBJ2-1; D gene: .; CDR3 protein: CASSSMGGASSYNEQFF; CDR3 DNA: TGTGCCAGCAGTTCCATGGGGGGAGCGAGCTCCTACAATGAGCAGTTCTTC
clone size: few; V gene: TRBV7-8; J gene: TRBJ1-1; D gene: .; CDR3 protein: CASSLGPRTEAFF; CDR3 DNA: TGTGCCAGCAGCTTAGGTCCGAGAACTGAAGCTTTCTTT
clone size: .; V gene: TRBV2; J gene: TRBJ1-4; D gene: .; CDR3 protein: CASRTDRATNEKLFF; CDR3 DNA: TGTGCCAGCAGAACCGACCGCGCAACTAATGAAAAACTGTTTTTT